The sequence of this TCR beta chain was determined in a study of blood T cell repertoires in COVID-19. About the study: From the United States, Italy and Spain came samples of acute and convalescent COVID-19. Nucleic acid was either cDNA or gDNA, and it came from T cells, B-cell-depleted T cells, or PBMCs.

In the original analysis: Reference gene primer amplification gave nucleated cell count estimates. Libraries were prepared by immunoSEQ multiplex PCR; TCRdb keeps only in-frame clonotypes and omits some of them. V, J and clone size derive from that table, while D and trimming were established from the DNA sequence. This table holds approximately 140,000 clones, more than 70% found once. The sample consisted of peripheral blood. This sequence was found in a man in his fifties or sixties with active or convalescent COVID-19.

Here the CDR3 DNA reads TGCGCCAGCAGCCAAGGGTACCAGGGGTTAAAAGGCTACACCTTC. This codes for CASSQGYQGLKGYTF. The rearrangement links TRBV4-1 to TRBJ1-2; weak D call: TRBD1 (6 bases). Per germline, CDR1 MGHRA and CDR2 YSYEKL. Trimming removed 1 base from V and 8 bases from J, with 17 bases in between. CDR3 length equals 15 residues.